This TCR beta chain was identified in a study of T cells after posttransplantation cyclophosphamide. Study findings and constraints: After PTCy, TRB diversity resembled that of CNI/methotrexate controls. Blood and skin or GI T cell repertoires showed limited TRB overlap.

The CDR3 covers 19 residues. Germline CDR1 reads LGHNA; CDR2 reads YNFKEQ. V was clipped by 0 bases and J by 0 bases; unmatched bases: 9. Cells defined as naive were viable CD3+CD4+ or CD3+CD8+ and CCR7+CD45RA+CD45RO-CD95-CD27+CD28+. This related bone marrow graft donor gave peripheral blood on the day of marrow donation. Remarks on this clone: The antigen is undetermined.

The table came from immunoSEQ multiplex PCR; TCRdb's copy has only in-frame clones and leaves some out. The repertoire holds 7,500 to 10,000 clones, roughly 98% seen once, with around 0.25% in the top ten. The chain is built from TRBV4-2 and TRBJ2-1; 9 nucleotides match TRBD2. This sequence was found in a woman aged 55 to 70 in good health, CMV-negative, and a related stem cell transplant donor. Sequenced input: naive CD4+ T cells sorted from PBMCs. The DNA for the CDR3 is TGTGCCAGCAGCCAAGACGGCCTAGCGGGACAGAGCTCCTACAATGAGCAGTTCTTC. This codes for CASSQDGLAGQSSYNEQFF.